This T cell receptor beta chain came from a study of control samples from healthy donors and cancer patients. Sequenced by immunoSEQ multiplex PCR; TCRdb stores in-frame clones only, minus some. The sample shows approximately 150,000 clones, more than 85% of them seen only once. This CDR3 has 16 amino acids. Trimming cost V 0 bases and J 4 bases, with 16 bases left between them. CDR1 SGHRS and CDR2 YFSETQ come from the germline V gene. This sequence was found in a man under 40 in good health. Source material: blood. This chain connects TRBV5-1 to TRBJ1-1, with D unresolved. In DNA form, the CDR3 reads TGCGCCAGCAGCTTGGCGCTGGCTGGAAAGGGCACTGAAGCTTTCTTT. Protein product: CASSLALAGKGTEAFF.